The present entry profiles one T cell receptor beta chain with its context. The germline V and J ends were trimmed by 0 bases and 7 bases, with 13 bases remaining between them. Germline CDR1 and CDR2: MRHNA and SNTAGT. The CDR3 covers 15 residues. Measured with immunoSEQ multiplex PCR; TCRdb has only the in-frame clones, and not every one. Here the sample spans 50,000 to 60,000 clones, roughly nine tenths being singletons. The sample belongs to a study of T cell changes during pregnancy in multiple sclerosis. This clonotype originated in a female donor in good health, enrolled as a control in a pregnancy study. The gene calls are TRBV6-4 and TRBJ2-1; tentative D call: TRBD2 (7 bases). The sample consisted of peripheral blood, taken in the first trimester of pregnancy. The CDR3 region has the DNA TGTGCCAGCAGTGACTCAACGGGGGGCTCAAATGAGCAGTTCTTC. This codes for CASSDSTGGSNEQFF.